The 21 T cell receptor beta chains below were found in one sample sequenced in a study of OX40 agonist ivuxolimab in advanced cancers. Sequenced by immunoSEQ multiplex PCR; TCRdb stores in-frame clones only, minus some. Of 110,000 or so clones in the sample, 85% to 95% are singletons; the top ten hold around 0.61%. The sequenced sample was CD4+ or CD8+ T cells sorted from blood, obtained in a trial of the OX40 agonist ivuxolimab. These receptor sequences come from an adult with an advanced solid tumor such as melanoma, head and neck, liver or kidney cancer.

The chain carries TRBV10-1 and TRBJ2-1; TRBD2 is a possible D gene (7 bases). The ends were cut back, 0 bases at V and 8 bases at J, with 23 bases in the middle. This CDR3 contains 18 residues. Germline V gives CDR1 WNHNN, CDR2 SYGVQD (reference sequence). CDR3 in amino acids: CASSESGGAGQRPDEQFF. CDR3 bases: TGCGCCAGCAGTGAGTCAGGGGGAGCGGGACAACGTCCAGATGAGCAGTTCTTC.

The chain combines TRBV27 with TRBJ1-6; no clear D. The CDR3 covers 14 residues. Germline CDR1 and CDR2: MNHEY and SMNVEV (reference sequence). V was trimmed by 2 bases and J by 6 bases, leaving 8 bases between them. This chain's CDR3 is CASSLQIPNSPLHF. In DNA, the CDR3 is TGTGCCAGCAGTTTACAGATCCCTAATTCACCCCTCCACTTT.

V is TRBV19 and J is TRBJ2-2, with TRBD1 as a possible D gene (6 bases). V gave up 1 base and J gave up 5 bases, with 17 bases separating them. The CDR3 is 17 amino acids. CDR1 and CDR2 (germline): LNHDA, SQIVND (reference sequence). The CDR3 loop reads CASSIGRRTVGTGELFF. The CDR3 nucleotides read TGTGCCAGTAGTATAGGGCGAAGGACAGTAGGTACCGGGGAGCTGTTTTTT. The whole variable domain, remainder taken from reference TRBV19 and TRBJ2-2, is DGGITQSPKYLFRKEGQNVTLSCEQNLNHDAMYWYRQDPGQGLRLIYYSQIVNDFQKGDIAEGYSVSREKKESFPLTVTSAQKNPTAFYLCASSIGRRTVGTGELFFGEGSRLTVL.

The chain combines TRBV2 with TRBJ1-6; weak D call: TRBD1 (6 bases). The CDR3 spans 15 residues. Trimming shortened V by 5 bases and J by 9 bases, and 17 bases separated the two germline ends. Germline values: CDR1 SNHLY, CDR2 FYNNEI. The CDR3 DNA reads TGTGCCAGCAGTCCTGGTGCAGGGGCAGGTTCACCCCTCCACTTT. Its translation: CASSPGAGAGSPLHF. The full variable domain, with the rest looked up from reference TRBV2 and TRBJ1-6, is EPEVTQTPSHQVTQMGQEVILRCVPISNHLYFYWYRQILGQKVEFLVSFYNNEISEKSEIFDDQFSVERPDGSNFTLKIRSTKLEDSAMYFCASSPGAGAGSPLHFGNGTRLTVT.

The chain employs TRBV7-8 and TRBJ2-7, with TRBD1 matching 9 bases. The CDR3 runs to 14 residues. Germline lookup yields CDR1 SGHVS and CDR2 FQNEAQ. V lost 6 bases, J lost 3 bases, and 6 bases stayed unmatched. For the CDR3, the DNA is TGTGCCAGCAGACAAACAGGGGGCAGCTACGAGCAGTACTTC. This gives the protein CASRQTGGSYEQYF.

V usage is TRBV7-6 and J usage is TRBJ2-5; tentatively, D is TRBD2 (6 bases). Deletions cut 2 bases from V and 4 bases from J, with 14 bases between. The CDR3 spans 15 residues. Germline CDR1 reads SGHVS; CDR2 reads FNYEAQ. The CDR3 region has the DNA TGTGCCAGCAGCTTATTCGGCCAGGGAGGAGAGACCCAGTACTTC. Its protein product is CASSLFGQGGETQYF.

The chain joins TRBV6-6 to TRBJ1-6; no reliable D call. V shed 2 bases and J shed 1 base, with 6 bases lying between them. Per the germline V gene, CDR1 is MNHNY and CDR2 is SVGAGI (reference sequence). The CDR3 spans 15 residues. The CDR3 region is CASSYRVSYNSPLHF. CDR3 nucleotides: TGTGCCAGCAGTTACCGGGTGTCCTATAATTCACCCCTCCACTTT.

The chain combines TRBV7-9 with TRBJ1-1; D call uncertain. Germline CDR1 and CDR2: SEHNR and FQNEAQ (reference sequence). The CDR3 runs 16 residues. V was shortened by 2 bases and J by 1 base, with 14 bases between the two germline ends. The CDR3 nucleotides read TGTGCCAGCAGCTTATCTCTTCCCAGCAGGAACACTGAAGCTTTCTTT. This sequence encodes CASSLSLPSRNTEAFF. Variable domain in full (rest from reference TRBV7-9 and TRBJ1-1): DTGVSQNPRHKITKRGQNVTFRCDPISEHNRLYWYRQTLGQGPEFLTYFQNEAQLEKSRLLSDRFSAERPKGSFSTLEIQRTEQGDSAMYLCASSLSLPSRNTEAFFGQGTRLTVV.

The CDR3 region is CSVAQGDAMGEQYF. The DNA for the CDR3 is TGCAGCGTTGCCCAGGGGGACGCGATGGGGGAGCAGTACTTC. This chain links TRBV29-1 with TRBJ2-7; 7 bases align to TRBD1. Germline V CDR1 and CDR2: SQVTM, ANQGSEA. V shed 4 bases, J shed 7 bases, and the junction held 13 bases outside the gene matches. The length of the CDR3 is 14 residues.

The CDR3 region is CASSLASNTEAFF. Here the CDR3 DNA reads TGTGCCAGCAGCTTAGCAAGTAACACTGAAGCTTTCTTT. The V and J genes are TRBV11-3 and TRBJ1-1; D remains unclear. The CDR3 covers 13 residues. The germline V and J ends were trimmed by 1 base and 2 bases, with 5 bases remaining between them. Germline CDR1 SGHNT, CDR2 YENEEA.

V gene TRBV6-5 combines with J gene TRBJ1-1, with D possibly matching TRBD1 (5 bases). The CDR3 totals 15 residues. Germline loops: CDR1 MNHEY, CDR2 SVGAGI. The ends were cut back, 5 bases at V and 3 bases at J, with 16 bases in the middle. This CDR3 is CASSKTGLGDTEAFF. CDR3 nucleotide sequence: TGTGCCAGCAGTAAAACCGGGCTGGGGGACACTGAAGCTTTCTTT.

The chain carries TRBV30 and TRBJ1-5; possibly TRBD1 for D (5 bases). The V gene's germline CDR1 is GTSNPN and CDR2 SVGIG (reference sequence). This CDR3 is built from 13 residues. The ends were cut back, 5 bases at V and 0 bases at J, with 8 bases in the middle. CDR3 bases: TGTGCCTGGCAACAGGATAGCAATCAGCCCCAGCATTTT. Translating it yields CAWQQDSNQPQHF.

This clone has a single count. J is TRBJ1-4 and V is TRBV6-1; 7 bases map to TRBD1. This CDR3 is built from 15 residues. Germline V gene sequence: CDR1 MNHNS, CDR2 SASEGT. Trimming cost V 1 base and J 5 bases; bases outside gene matches: 4. The CDR3 nucleotides read TGTGCCAGCAGTGAAGGGACAGGAGGGAATGAAAAACTGTTTTTT. Amino acids: CASSEGTGGNEKLFF.

The chain carries TRBV9 and TRBJ2-5; D is tentatively TRBD1 or TRBD2 (6 bases each). Germline CDR1 is SGDLS and CDR2 is YYNGEE. This CDR3 comprises 16 residues. Trimming took 0 bases from V and 2 from J, leaving 14 bases between them. The CDR3 DNA sequence: TGTGCCAGCAGCGTAGTGGGGGGCGCACAACAAGAGACCCAGTACTTC. Translating it yields CASSVVGGAQQETQYF.

CDR3 sequence: CAISDRASGGADTQYF. DNA for the CDR3: TGTGCCATCAGTGATAGGGCTAGCGGGGGCGCAGATACGCAGTATTTT. The chain employs TRBV10-3 and TRBJ2-3, with TRBD2 matching 10 bases. V gave up 3 bases and J gave up 4 bases; unmatched junction bases: 7. CDR3 size: 16 residues. Germline V gene lookup returns CDR1 ENHRY and CDR2 SYGVKD.

This clone was seen just once. This chain joins TRBV5-1 and TRBJ2-5; TRBD2 aligns across 10 bases. With 1 base clipped from V and 5 bases from J, the junction kept 5 bases outside the gene matches. Germline CDR1 SGHRS, CDR2 YFSETQ. The CDR3 extends over 15 amino acids. CDR3 in DNA: TGCGCCAGCAGCTTGCGAGCGGGGGGGCCTGAGACCCAGTACTTC. This encodes CASSLRAGGPETQYF.

The genes are TRBV9 and TRBJ2-5; TRBD2 is a possible D gene (6 bases). Trimming shortened V by 0 bases and J by 9 bases, and 18 bases separated the two germline ends. The CDR3 extends over 15 amino acids. CDR1 and CDR2 (germline): SGDLS, YYNGEE. Written as DNA, the CDR3 is TGTGCCAGCAGCGTAGTCGGAATAGCCCCGGGGGCCCAGTACTTC. Its protein product is CASSVVGIAPGAQYF.

This rearrangement joins TRBV9 to TRBJ2-1, with D possibly TRBD2 on 6 matching bases. This CDR3 is built from 13 residues. Deletions cut 3 bases from V and 15 bases from J, with 19 bases between. CDR1 is SGDLS and CDR2 is YYNGEE in the germline V gene. This chain's CDR3 is CASSGVEAGRGFF. Here the CDR3 DNA reads TGTGCCAGCAGCGGGGTGGAGGCGGGACGGGGGTTCTTC.

The rearrangement joins TRBV9 to TRBJ1-2, with D tentatively TRBD1 (5 bases). The CDR3 is 15 residues long. From germline, CDR1 is SGDLS and CDR2 YYNGEE. Trimming removed 0 bases from V and 8 bases from J, with 17 bases in between. CDR3 sequence reads: CASSVEGGHTGGYTF. CDR3 nucleotides: TGTGCCAGCAGCGTAGAAGGAGGACATACGGGGGGCTACACCTTC.

The V gene is TRBV11-2, the J gene TRBJ2-2; 7 bases fit TRBD1. Germline trimming cut 2 bases from V and 1 base from J; bases unmatched to any gene: 7. Germline-derived CDR1 and CDR2 are SGHAT and FQNNGV. The CDR3 is made up of 17 amino acids. The CDR3 spells CASSLNSGQQNTGELFF. In nucleotides, the CDR3 is TGTGCCAGCAGCTTAAATTCGGGACAGCAGAACACCGGGGAGCTGTTTTTT. Full variable domain (missing parts from reference TRBV11-2 and TRBJ2-2): EAGVAQSPRYKIIEKRQSVAFWCNPISGHATLYWYQQILGQGPKLLIQFQNNGVVDDSQLPKDRFSAERLKGVDSTLKIQPAKLEDSAVYLCASSLNSGQQNTGELFFGEGSRLTVL.

V and J are TRBV10-1 and TRBJ1-4; no reliable D call. Germline V gene sequence: CDR1 WNHNN, CDR2 SYGVQD (reference sequence). The CDR3 extends over 17 amino acids. Trimming shortened V by 6 bases and J by 2 bases, and 19 bases separated the two germline ends. The CDR3 protein is CASRWSPARATNEKLFF. Written as DNA, the CDR3 is TGCGCCAGCAGGTGGTCCCCCGCCCGGGCCACTAATGAAAAACTGTTTTTT.